The T cell receptor beta chain under discussion was sequenced for a study of CD4 and CD8 cells across lung adenocarcinoma regions. The CDR3 contains 16 residues. The germline V gene has CDR1 SGDLS and CDR2 YYNGEE. V dropped 0 bases and J dropped 6; count of bases not matched to a gene: 7. TCRdb re-derived calls from the PCR reads in MiXCR, one entry per CDR3 protein. The sample consists of around 20,000 distinct CDR3 sequences, around 46% of them appearing once. The patients had localized lung adenocarcinoma, a non-small cell subtype. This clonotype has ten or more counts. Input material: CD8+ T cells from the margin of a lung tumor. V is TRBV9 and J is TRBJ2-1; 9 bases agree with TRBD1. This receptor was taken from a male donor with lung adenocarcinoma. The CD4 and CD8 labels of this study may be unreliable. In DNA form, the CDR3 reads TGTGCCAGCAGCGTAGCTAGACAGGGGGTAATCAATGAGCAGTTCTTC. It codes for CASSVARQGVINEQFF.